The sequence of this T cell receptor beta chain was determined in a study of T cells in Graves' hyperthyroidism and ophthalmopathy. At least ten counts were recorded for this clonotype. The antigen is undetermined. Overall study findings and caveats: Blood samples included most of the expanded thyroid clonotypes exceeding 0.001.

PBMCs came from around 10 ml fresh peripheral blood. Amplified TCR beta CDR3 regions derived from RNA transcripts. The HTBI primer set drove a first-round RT-PCR of the TCR CDR3. MiXCR, applied by TCRdb to the multiplex PCR reads, yields one record per CDR3 protein. This sample has some 550,000 distinct CDR3 sequences; roughly 20% occur once, and the top ten carry about 25%. Sequencing input: blood. The origin of this receptor is a man aged 18 to 29 with Graves' hyperthyroidism.

In nucleotides, the CDR3 is TGTGCCACCAGCATCAGGACGGCCCTGCGGGAGCAGTACTTC. Translating gives CATSIRTALREQYF. The chain combines TRBV15 with TRBJ2-7; D unclear. The CDR3 extends over 14 amino acids. The germline gives CDR1 LNHNV, CDR2 YYDKDF (reference sequence). Trimming took off 4 bases at V and 7 bases at J, with 17 bases between the two ends.